The TCR beta chain described here comes from a study of cytomegalovirus exposure and HLA in healthy donors. Looking at the study overall: An earlier analysis identified 117 million unique TCR beta sequences in 150 million to 200 million T cells.

PCR employed 60 Vbeta and 13 Jbeta primers. The table came from immunoSEQ multiplex PCR; TCRdb's copy has only in-frame clones and leaves some out. The table shows 120,000 or so clones, with 80% occurring only once. Study results and limitations: Presence/absence comparisons presumed near-even sequencing depth among donors.

About this clone itself: Its target is unknown.

This receptor was obtained from a female donor in good health and CMV-seronegative. Sequenced: PBMCs.

The CDR3 here is CASRKLRGQVEAFF. As DNA, the CDR3 is TGTGCCAGCAGAAAGCTGAGGGGGCAGGTGGAAGCTTTCTTT. The chain recombines TRBV6-1 with TRBJ1-1; TRBD1 agrees at 7 bases. From germline, CDR1 is MNHNS and CDR2 SASEGT. CDR3 length: 14 amino acids. V lost 6 bases, J lost 8 bases, and 12 bases stayed unmatched.